This T cell receptor beta chain derives from a study of blood T cell repertoires in COVID-19. This clone was seen only once. Repertoires were generated with immunoSEQ multiplex PCR, while TCRdb's copy carries only in-frame clones and drops some. The table shows 310,000 or so clones, with approximately 86% occurring only once. The CDR3 is made up of 15 amino acids. V lost 0 bases and J 2 bases, leaving 9 bases between the germline ends. Germline-derived CDR1 and CDR2 are MDHEN and SYDVKM. This chain joins TRBV28 and TRBJ2-3, with a possible D match to TRBD2 (6 bases). Sequencing was performed on PBMCs or T cells enriched from blood (not recorded which). The receptor's source is a young woman who had recovered from COVID-19. In DNA form, the CDR3 reads TGTGCCAGCAGTTTATGGGGCGGGATCACAGATACGCAGTATTTT. Its translation is CASSLWGGITDTQYF. The full variable domain, completed using reference TRBV28 and TRBJ2-3, is DVKVTQSSRYLVKRTGEKVFLECVQDMDHENMFWYRQDPGLGLRLIYFSYDVKMKEKGDIPEGYSVSREKKERFSLILESASTNQTSMYLCASSLWGGITDTQYFGPGTRLTVL.